The next 15 T cell receptor beta chains were all read from a single sample in a study of blood T cell repertoires in COVID-19. Clones were sequenced by immunoSEQ multiplex PCR, and TCRdb holds only the in-frame ones, with some missing. Among about 240,000 clones listed, roughly 91% were seen once. Sequenced material: PBMCs or T cells enriched from blood (not recorded which). Receptor source: a woman aged 25 to 39 who had recovered from COVID-19.

This chain uses TRBV7-2 with TRBJ1-1; 9 bases match TRBD1. CDR3 length equals 15 residues. Per the germline V gene, CDR1 is SGHTA and CDR2 is FQGNSA. After removal of 1 base from V and 5 bases from J, the junction contained 5 bases not matched to a gene. The DNA of the CDR3 is TGTGCCAGCAGCTTAGGAGGGACAGGGAAGACTGAAGCTTTCTTT. Protein sequence: CASSLGGTGKTEAFF.

The chain employs TRBV7-3 and TRBJ1-2, with TRBD1 as a possible D gene (6 bases). Per germline, CDR1 SGHTA and CDR2 FQGTGA. CDR3 length: 13 residues. V dropped 5 bases and J dropped 2 bases, with 9 bases sitting between them. DNA of the CDR3: TGTGCCAGCAGCCAAGGACAGAACTATGGCTACACCTTC. Protein: CASSQGQNYGYTF.

The chain links TRBV4-3 to TRBJ2-7; D not resolved. The germline gives CDR1 LGHNA, CDR2 YSLEER. This CDR3 is built from 14 residues. Trimming took 2 bases from V and 0 from J, leaving 8 bases between them. The CDR3 DNA is TGCGCCAGCAGCCAATTCGGAGACTCCTACGAGCAGTACTTC. Translated, it gives CASSQFGDSYEQYF.

The chain carries TRBV11-2 and TRBJ1-1; a possible D gene is TRBD1 (5 bases). Germline CDR1 SGHAT, CDR2 FQNNGV. Trimming took 5 bases from V and 9 from J, leaving 10 bases between them. This CDR3 has 11 residues. CDR3 residues: CASSPPGKAFF. Written as DNA, the CDR3 is TGTGCCAGCAGCCCGCCAGGGAAAGCTTTCTTT.

The V gene is TRBV4-3, the J gene TRBJ2-4; D perhaps matches TRBD1 (6 bases). V lost 0 bases and J lost 7, with 13 bases in between. In germline, CDR1 is LGHNA, CDR2 YSLEER. The CDR3 loop spans 15 amino acids. CDR3 nucleotides: TGCGCCAGCAGCCAAGATAGACAGGCTGGGAACATTCAGTACTTC. It is translated as CASSQDRQAGNIQYF.

The V call is TRBV7-2, the J call TRBJ2-7, with D possibly TRBD1 on 6 matching bases. V was clipped by 6 bases and J by 2 bases, with 11 bases between them. From germline, CDR1 is SGHTA and CDR2 FQGNSA. The CDR3 length is 13 residues. CDR3 in amino acids: CASRPTGAYEQYF. The CDR3 DNA sequence: TGTGCCAGCAGACCGACAGGAGCCTACGAGCAGTACTTC.

This clone has only one observation. The V and J genes are TRBV6-5 and TRBJ2-1; a weak D match, TRBD2 (5 bases). The germline V gene encodes CDR1 MNHEY and CDR2 SVGAGI. The V gene lost 8 bases and the J gene lost 10 bases, with 12 bases spanning the gap. This CDR3 is built from 11 residues. CDR3 in DNA: TGTGCCAGCGGTCTAGCAAGCGAGCAGTTCTTC. Protein: CASGLASEQFF.

V and J are TRBV27 and TRBJ2-6; no clear D. This CDR3 contains 16 residues. Trimming took 1 base from V and 0 from J, leaving 7 bases between them. Germline V lookup: CDR1 MNHEY, CDR2 SMNVEV (reference sequence). CDR3 sequence (DNA): TGTGCCAGCAGTTTATGGGCGTCCTCTGGGGCCAACGTCCTGACTTTC. It yields the protein CASSLWASSGANVLTF.

The chain employs TRBV7-2 and TRBJ2-7, with TRBD2 matching 8 bases. Germline CDR1 reads SGHTA; CDR2 reads FQGNSA. Losses at the gene ends were 0 bases for V and 1 base for J; bases not matched to a gene: 11. The CDR3 runs to 18 residues. The CDR3 coding sequence is TGTGCCAGCAGCTTAGCTCCTAGCGGGCCCACGGCGTCCTACGAGCAGTACTTC. Its protein is CASSLAPSGPTASYEQYF.

This clone was seen a handful of times. The chain combines TRBV6-4 with TRBJ1-3; no clear D gene. The V and J ends lost 6 bases and 4 bases respectively, with 13 bases between them. Germline V gene sequence: CDR1 MRHNA, CDR2 SNTAGT. CDR3 size: 14 residues. CDR3 DNA: TGTGCCAGCAGCTCTCACGCGGGGGGAAACACCATATATTTT. Protein product: CASSSHAGGNTIYF.

V is TRBV27 and J is TRBJ1-4; 8 bases align to TRBD1. Per germline, CDR1 MNHEY and CDR2 SMNVEV (reference sequence). The CDR3 length is 14 residues. The ends lost 4 bases at V and 8 bases at J; junction bases unmatched: 6. The CDR3 sequence is CASSSDRVVEKLFF. CDR3 nucleotides: TGTGCCAGCAGTTCGGACAGGGTGGTCGAAAAACTGTTTTTT.

Only one count was recorded for this clone. V and J are TRBV7-2 and TRBJ2-2, with D perhaps matching TRBD1 (7 bases). The CDR3 is 17 amino acids. Germline CDR1 and CDR2: SGHTA and FQGNSA. Between the trimmed V and J ends, which lost 3 bases and 5 bases, there was a span of 19 bases. The CDR3 is CASSFQILQGRTGELFF. The CDR3 nucleotides are TGTGCCAGCAGCTTCCAAATATTACAGGGGAGGACCGGGGAGCTGTTTTTT.

The chain employs TRBV5-6 and TRBJ2-1, with 11 bases matching TRBD2. The CDR3 loop spans 16 amino acids. Germline lookup yields CDR1 SGHDT and CDR2 YYEEEE. J gave up 1 base and V 4 bases, and 4 bases lay outside the gene matches. The CDR3 DNA sequence: TGTGCCAGCAGCGTTAGCGGGAGGGGTTCCTACAATGAGCAGTTCTTC. This translates into CASSVSGRGSYNEQFF.

The chain joins TRBV2 to TRBJ1-6; D may be TRBD1 (5 bases). The CDR3 is made up of 15 amino acids. The germline V gene has CDR1 SNHLY and CDR2 FYNNEI. Trimming shortened V by 4 bases and J by 3 bases, and 10 bases separated the two germline ends. The DNA of the CDR3 is TGTGCCAGCAGTGGACAGCGACACTATAATTCACCCCTCCACTTT. It specifies CASSGQRHYNSPLHF.

The chain joins TRBV10-3 to TRBJ2-2, with 7 bases aligning to TRBD1. J gave up 2 bases and V 6 bases, and 9 bases lay outside the gene matches. The CDR3 is made up of 16 amino acids. Germline CDR1 and CDR2: ENHRY and SYGVKD. The CDR3, as DNA: TGTGCCATCAGCCCTCGTCGGACAGGCAACACCGGGGAGCTGTTTTTT. Translating it yields CAISPRRTGNTGELFF.